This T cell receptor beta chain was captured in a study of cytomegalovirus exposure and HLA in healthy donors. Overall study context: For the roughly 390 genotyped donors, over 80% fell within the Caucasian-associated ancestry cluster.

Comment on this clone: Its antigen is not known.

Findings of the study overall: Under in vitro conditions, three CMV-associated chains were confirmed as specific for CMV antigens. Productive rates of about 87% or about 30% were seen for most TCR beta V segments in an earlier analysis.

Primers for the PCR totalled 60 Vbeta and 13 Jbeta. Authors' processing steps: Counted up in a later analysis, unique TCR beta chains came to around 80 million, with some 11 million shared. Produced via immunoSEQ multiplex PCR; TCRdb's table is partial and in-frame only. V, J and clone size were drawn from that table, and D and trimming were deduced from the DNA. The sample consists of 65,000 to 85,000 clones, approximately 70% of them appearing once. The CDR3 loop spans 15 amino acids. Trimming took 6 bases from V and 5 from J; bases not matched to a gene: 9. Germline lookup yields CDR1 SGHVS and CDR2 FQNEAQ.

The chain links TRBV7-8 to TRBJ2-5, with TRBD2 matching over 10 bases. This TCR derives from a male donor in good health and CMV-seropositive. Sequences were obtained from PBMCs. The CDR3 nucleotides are TGTGCCAGCAGAGCTAGCGGGGGTCCCGGGGAGACCCAGTACTTC. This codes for CASRASGGPGETQYF. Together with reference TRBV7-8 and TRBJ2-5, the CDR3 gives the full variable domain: GAGVSQSPRYKVAKRGQDVALRCDPISGHVSLFWYQQALGQGPEFLTYFQNEAQLDKSGLPSDRFFAERPEGSVSTLKIQRTQQEDSAVYLCASRASGGPGETQYFGPGTRLLVL.